This record covers a single T cell receptor beta chain. Its specificity is unknown. The data were taken from a study of vaccination and CD4 T cells after COVID-19. V dropped 1 base and J dropped 6 bases, with 19 bases sitting between them. CDR3 size: 16 residues. Per the germline V gene, CDR1 is SEHNR and CDR2 is FQNEAQ (reference sequence). Cultured CD4+ T cell DNA was sequenced using the Oncomine TCR Beta short-read assay. TCRdb itself ran the PCR reads through MiXCR, one entry per CDR3 protein. The sample has 6,000 to 8,500 distinct CDR3 sequences; less than 55% are singletons. Treatment given: roughly 10-day PBMC culture with coronavirus spike peptide pools or control peptides (ViraFEST assay).

This sequence was found in a human donor who had recovered from COVID-19. V usage is TRBV7-9 and J usage is TRBJ2-7; maybe TRBD2 (6 bases). Sequenced sample: CD4+ T cells from blood, cultured in vitro. The CDR3 protein is CASSLDLAGTSREQYF. CDR3 bases: TGTGCCAGCAGCTTAGATTTGGCGGGGACGAGCCGCGAGCAGTACTTC.